This T cell receptor (beta chain) was profiled in a study of shared clonotypes between healthy human individuals. Study-level points and caveats: Larger richness was generally estimated for naive than memory subsets.

All donors qualified as healthy HIV-negative adults and had experienced no recent acute infections or vaccinations. Clones were sequenced by immunoSEQ multiplex PCR, and TCRdb holds only the in-frame ones, with some missing. In the table there are 950,000 to 1,300,000 clones, about 76% of which are singletons. About this clone itself: Its antigen is still unknown.

V shed 3 bases and J 4 bases; nucleotides not matched to a gene: 15. The CDR3 has 17 amino acids. The V gene's germline CDR1 is SGHAT and CDR2 FQNNGV. The sequence derives from a man aged 18-30 years in good health. The genes are TRBV11-2 and TRBJ2-7; TRBD1 aligns across 7 bases. Sequenced sample: memory CD4+ T cells sorted from blood. The sample's subset: CD45RA-negative fraction. The CDR3 coding sequence is TGTGCCAGCAGCTTCCTATACTCCGGGACAGTGCAATACGAGCAGTACTTC. Translating gives CASSFLYSGTVQYEQYF.